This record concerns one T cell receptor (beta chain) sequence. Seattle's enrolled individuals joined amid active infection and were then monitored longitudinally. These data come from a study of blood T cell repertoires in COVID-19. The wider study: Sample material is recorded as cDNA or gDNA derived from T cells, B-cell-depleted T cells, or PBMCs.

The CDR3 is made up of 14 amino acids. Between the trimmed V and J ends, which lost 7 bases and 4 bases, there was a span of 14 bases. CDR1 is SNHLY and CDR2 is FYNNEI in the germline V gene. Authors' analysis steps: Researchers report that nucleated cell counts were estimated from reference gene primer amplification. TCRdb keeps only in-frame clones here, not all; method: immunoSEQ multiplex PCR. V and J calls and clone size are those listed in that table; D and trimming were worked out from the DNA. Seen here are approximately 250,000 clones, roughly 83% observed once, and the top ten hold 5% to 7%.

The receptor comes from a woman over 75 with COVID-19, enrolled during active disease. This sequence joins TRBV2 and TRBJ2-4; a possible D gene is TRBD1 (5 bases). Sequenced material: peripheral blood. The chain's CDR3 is CASTQGNVKNIQYF. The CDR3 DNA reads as TGTGCCAGCACCCAGGGAAATGTGAAAAACATTCAGTACTTC.